These 25 T cell receptor beta chains share one sample of origin, sequenced in a study of early T cells in non-severe SARS-CoV-2 infection. TCRdb used MiXCR to reprocess the 5' RACE reads, holding one entry per CDR3 protein. The repertoire holds roughly 64,000 distinct CDR3 sequences, with 8% to 9% as singletons. The sample here was whole blood, taken at baseline. Source of these receptors: an adult who was a healthcare worker with PCR-confirmed SARS-CoV-2 infection or an uninfected control (not recorded which).

This rearrangement joins TRBV30 to TRBJ2-7, with unresolved D. CDR3 length: 12 amino acids. V lost 2 bases to trimming and J lost 2 bases, with 7 bases between them. Germline lookup yields CDR1 GTSNPN and CDR2 SVGIG (reference sequence). The CDR3: CAWSTRTYEQYF. DNA for the CDR3: TGTGCCTGGAGTACTCGAACCTACGAGCAGTACTTC.

The chain is built from TRBV18 and TRBJ1-5; TRBD1 is a possible D gene (5 bases). The CDR3 covers 14 residues. Trimming left V 6 bases short and J 7 bases short, with 16 bases between. The germline CDR1 and CDR2 sequences are KGHSH and LQKENI. CDR3 bases: TGTGCCAGCTCCCGAGGGACTTTAAGCCAGCCCCAGCATTTT. As protein: CASSRGTLSQPQHF. The variable domain in full, completed from reference TRBV18 and TRBJ1-5, reads NAGVMQNPRHLVRRRGQEARLRCSPMKGHSHVYWYRQLPEEGLKFMVYLQKENIIDESGMPKERFSAEFPKEGPSILRIQQVVRGDSAAYFCASSRGTLSQPQHFGDGTRLSIL.

This clonotype appeared many times. The V call is TRBV5-1, the J call TRBJ2-7; no definite D call. Trimming removed 6 bases from V and 6 bases from J, with 13 bases in between. This CDR3 contains 12 residues. Germline loops: CDR1 SGHRS, CDR2 YFSETQ. CDR3 residues: CASNLADGEQYF. CDR3 in DNA: TGCGCCAGCAATTTGGCGGACGGCGAGCAGTACTTC.

This clonotype has only a few counts. V and J are TRBV7-3 and TRBJ2-5; D is possibly TRBD1 or TRBD2 (5 bases each). V was cut by 5 bases and J by 5 bases, with 15 bases left in between. The CDR3 is 14 amino acids. CDR1 is SGHTA and CDR2 is FQGTGA in the germline V gene. The CDR3 DNA is TGTGCCAGCAGCCTCGCCGGGACCCACGAGACCCAGTACTTC. Encoded protein: CASSLAGTHETQYF.

The sample holds many counts of this clonotype. This CDR3 is CSAEKSSYNEQFF. The CDR3 region has the DNA TGCAGTGCTGAGAAGAGCTCCTACAATGAGCAGTTCTTC. The chain links TRBV20-1 to TRBJ2-1, with D unresolved. V was pared by 5 bases and J by 0 bases, with 8 bases between. The germline CDR1 and CDR2 sequences are DFQATT and SNEGSKA (reference sequence). The CDR3 sequence is 13 residues long.

The chain uses TRBV27 and TRBJ2-1, with TRBD1 matching over 8 bases. J lost 5 bases, V lost 3 bases, and 3 bases had no gene match. CDR1 MNHEY and CDR2 SMNVEV come from the germline V gene (reference sequence). CDR3 length: 14 amino acids. The CDR3 region is CASSFDRGHNEQFF. The CDR3 region has the DNA TGTGCCAGCAGTTTTGACAGGGGACACAATGAGCAGTTCTTC.

The rearrangement uses TRBV18 and TRBJ1-2; D uncertain. The germline V gene has CDR1 KGHSH and CDR2 LQKENI. This CDR3 spans 14 amino acids. V shed 2 bases and J shed 8 bases, with 15 bases lying between them. In DNA form, the CDR3 reads TGTGCCAGCTCACCAAACGGTCGGCTCGACGGCTACACCTTC. Protein: CASSPNGRLDGYTF.

J is TRBJ2-3 and V is TRBV12-3 or TRBV12-4, with 9 bases fitting TRBD2. The CDR3 is 17 amino acids. With 2 bases clipped from V and 2 bases from J, the junction kept 8 bases outside the gene matches. The CDR3 is CASSLRGGVAPTDTQYF. The CDR3 coding sequence is TGTGCCAGCAGTTTACGCGGGGGGGTGGCCCCCACAGATACGCAGTATTTT.

This clonotype was detected ten times or more. The chain recombines TRBV11-2 with TRBJ2-2; tentative D call: TRBD2 (5 bases). The V and J ends lost 5 bases and 5 bases respectively, with 15 bases between them. The germline CDR1 and CDR2 sequences are SGHAT and FQNNGV. The CDR3 length is 15 residues. This CDR3 reads CASSPVAPGTGELFF. Written as DNA, the CDR3 is TGTGCCAGCAGCCCCGTGGCCCCGGGGACCGGGGAGCTGTTTTTT.

This clonotype was detected many times. V and J are TRBV6-5 and TRBJ1-5; D perhaps matches TRBD1 (5 bases). The CDR3 is made up of 15 amino acids. CDR1 MNHEY and CDR2 SVGAGI come from the germline V gene. The ends were cut back, 5 bases at V and 4 bases at J, with 15 bases in the middle. As DNA, the CDR3 is TGTGCCAGCAGTGCTGATGTGGGGGGGAATCAGCCCCAGCATTTT. Translation: CASSADVGGNQPQHF.

This clonotype was observed a handful of times. This sequence joins TRBV7-9 and TRBJ2-5, with no clear D. V gave up 2 bases and J gave up 4 bases, with 5 bases separating them. The CDR3 length is 12 residues. Germline CDR1 is SEHNR and CDR2 is FQNEAQ (reference sequence). The CDR3, as DNA: TGTGCCAGCAGCTTATATTTAGAGACCCAGTACTTC. This encodes CASSLYLETQYF. Supplemented by reference TRBV7-9 and TRBJ2-5, the full variable domain reads DTGVSQNPRHKITKRGQNVTFRCDPISEHNRLYWYRQTLGQGPEFLTYFQNEAQLEKSRLLSDRFSAERPKGSFSTLEIQRTEQGDSAMYLCASSLYLETQYFGPGTRLLVL.

In its sample, this clonotype was seen many times. V is TRBV9 and J is TRBJ2-7; TRBD1 aligns across 9 bases. This CDR3 is built from 14 residues. From germline, CDR1 is SGDLS and CDR2 YYNGEE. Trimming at V came to 7 bases and at J to 1 base, leaving 6 bases not matched to a gene. The CDR3 coding sequence is TGTGCCAGCGGATCCGGGACAGGGTCCTACGAGCAGTACTTC. This gives the protein CASGSGTGSYEQYF.

This clonotype was seen at least ten times. Written as DNA, the CDR3 is TGTGCCAGCAGCCCCGGGACAGCTAACTATGGCTACACCTTC. Encoded protein: CASSPGTANYGYTF. The chain uses TRBV13 and TRBJ1-2, with TRBD1 identical over 7 bases. The germline V gene has CDR1 PRHDT and CDR2 FYEKMQ (reference sequence). Losses at the gene ends were 5 bases for V and 0 bases for J; bases not matched to a gene: 3. This CDR3 contains 14 residues.

This clonotype was seen many times. This chain uses TRBV20-1 with TRBJ2-7; TRBD1 is a possible D gene (5 bases). The CDR3 consists of 14 residues. V shed 1 base and J shed 3 bases, with 13 bases lying between them. Germline CDR1 DFQATT, CDR2 SNEGSKA (reference sequence). DNA of the CDR3: TGCAGTGCTAGAGGGGGCTTCCCAGACTACGAGCAGTACTTC. Protein: CSARGGFPDYEQYF.

This clonotype was detected a few times. The chain uses TRBV12-3 or TRBV12-4 and TRBJ1-5; TRBD1 is a possible D gene (6 bases). The CDR3 extends over 15 amino acids. Deletions cut 3 bases from V and 4 bases from J, with 13 bases between. In DNA form, the CDR3 reads TGTGCCAGCAGTTTGGACAGAAGCAATAATCAGCCCCAGCATTTT. Translated: CASSLDRSNNQPQHF.

This clonotype was counted ten times or more. This rearrangement joins TRBV20-1 to TRBJ2-1; 10 nucleotides agree with TRBD2. Germline CDR1 DFQATT, CDR2 SNEGSKA (reference sequence). The CDR3 runs 16 residues. Losses at the gene ends were 3 bases for V and 4 bases for J; bases not matched to a gene: 9. CDR3 in DNA: TGCAGTGCTAGTCAACTAGCGGGGAGAAGTTACAATGAGCAGTTCTTC. It encodes CSASQLAGRSYNEQFF.

The chain has TRBV7-2 and TRBJ2-7; 16 bases are a match to TRBD2. The CDR3 is made up of 19 amino acids. Trimming at V came to 4 bases and at J to 2 bases, leaving 11 bases not matched to a gene. Germline V gene lookup returns CDR1 SGHTA and CDR2 FQGNSA. The CDR3 DNA is TGTGCCAGCAGCTCTAGTGGGGGACTAGCGGGAGGGATCACCTACGAGCAGTACTTC. Translating it yields CASSSSGGLAGGITYEQYF.

This clonotype was observed a few times. The chain has TRBV9 and TRBJ1-1, with D possibly being TRBD1 (5 bases). The V end lost 3 bases, the J end lost 0 bases, and 12 bases lay between the germline ends. This CDR3 is 15 amino acids long. Germline-derived CDR1 and CDR2 are SGDLS and YYNGEE. This CDR3 is CASSAGPFMNTEAFF. In DNA form, the CDR3 reads TGTGCCAGCAGCGCGGGACCTTTCATGAACACTGAAGCTTTCTTT.

J is TRBJ2-1 and V is TRBV6-6; either TRBD1 or TRBD2 may supply D (5 bases each). There are 15 residues in the CDR3. CDR1 and CDR2 from the germline V gene are MNHNY and SVGAGI (reference sequence). With 5 bases removed from V and 3 bases from J, the gap between germline ends came to 14 bases. CDR3 loop: CASSDTGPSYNEQFF. The DNA for the CDR3 is TGTGCCAGCAGTGACACGGGACCGAGCTACAATGAGCAGTTCTTC.

This clonotype was observed a handful of times. The chain carries TRBV9 and TRBJ2-7; no reliable D call. CDR3 length: 15 residues. V lost 0 bases and J 0 bases, leaving 10 bases between the germline ends. Per germline, CDR1 SGDLS and CDR2 YYNGEE. CDR3 region: CASSVATGTSYEQYF. The DNA of the CDR3 is TGTGCCAGCAGCGTAGCTACGGGCACCTCCTACGAGCAGTACTTC.

The rearrangement links TRBV12-3 or TRBV12-4 to TRBJ2-1; 12 nucleotides agree with TRBD2. This CDR3 is built from 17 residues. J gave up 1 base and V 7 bases, and 8 bases lay outside the gene matches. The CDR3 here is CASTLLAGGGSYNEQFF. CDR3 bases: TGTGCCAGCACCCTCCTAGCGGGAGGGGGATCCTACAATGAGCAGTTCTTC.

This clonotype has ten or more counts. The V gene is TRBV29-1, the J gene TRBJ2-7; 7 positions agree with TRBD1. The germline V gene has CDR1 SQVTM and CDR2 ANQGSEA. V lost 5 bases, J lost 9 bases, and 10 bases stayed unmatched. This CDR3 spans 12 amino acids. CDR3 nucleotide sequence: TGCAGCGTTCAAGGGACAGTTCTTGGGCAGTACTTC. Translating gives CSVQGTVLGQYF.

This sequence joins TRBV4-1 and TRBJ2-1; 8 bases align to TRBD2. This CDR3 spans 17 amino acids. Trimming cost V 2 bases and J 2 bases; bases outside gene matches: 8. Germline V lookup: CDR1 MGHRA, CDR2 YSYEKL. The CDR3 DNA follows: TGCGCCAGCAGCCAATGGTCCGGGACTAGTACCTACAATGAGCAGTTCTTC. It encodes CASSQWSGTSTYNEQFF.

This clonotype was found many times. The chain combines TRBV5-1 with TRBJ2-7, with 9 bases aligning to TRBD2. The J segment lost 2 bases and the V segment lost 0 bases, leaving 3 bases of the junction unmatched. In germline, CDR1 is SGHRS, CDR2 YFSETQ. The CDR3 contains 15 residues. The CDR3 DNA reads TGCGCCAGCAGCTTGGGGACTAGCGAGACCTACGAGCAGTACTTC. Translation: CASSLGTSETYEQYF. Based on the CDR3 plus reference TRBV5-1 and TRBJ2-7, the full variable domain is KAGVTQTPRYLIKTRGQQVTLSCSPISGHRSVSWYQQTPGQGLQFLFEYFSETQRNKGNFPGRFSGRQFSNSRSEMNVSTLELGDSALYLCASSLGTSETYEQYFGPGTRLTVT.

This clonotype turned up a few times. The genes are TRBV27 and TRBJ1-1; perhaps TRBD1 as D (6 bases). The germline V gene has CDR1 MNHEY and CDR2 SMNVEV (reference sequence). Trimming left V 7 bases short and J 4 bases short, with 19 bases between. The CDR3 runs 15 residues. CDR3 in amino acids: CASISRRGIGTEAFF. CDR3 coding DNA: TGTGCCAGCATCTCCCGAAGGGGGATCGGCACTGAAGCTTTCTTT.